This passage covers 5 T cell receptor beta chains from one sample sequenced in a study of Graves' ophthalmopathy and Graves' hyperthyroidism. The authors amplified TCR beta CDR3 regions, and they did so from RNA transcripts for repertoire sequencing. An opening RT-PCR round employed HTBI primers and preceded a second-round multiplex PCR. TCRdb itself ran the multiplex PCR reads through MiXCR, one entry per CDR3 protein. The table has more than 300,000 distinct CDR3 sequences, 15% seen once. The specimen was peripheral blood. The origin of the receptors is a woman aged 18-30 years with stable Graves' hyperthyroidism.

This clonotype was counted many times. The chain links TRBV12-3 or TRBV12-4 to TRBJ1-1; 11 positions agree with TRBD1. This CDR3 comprises 15 residues. Unmatched junction bases numbered 5, after V lost 7 bases and J lost 1 base. CDR3 region: CASNPDRGRNTEAFF. The CDR3, as DNA: TGTGCCAGCAACCCGGACAGGGGGCGGAACACTGAAGCTTTCTTT.

This clonotype was seen repeatedly, ten times or more. V and J are TRBV19 and TRBJ2-2; perhaps TRBD1 as D (5 bases). V shed 3 bases and J shed 1 base, with 9 bases lying between them. The CDR3 covers 15 residues. CDR1 and CDR2 (germline): LNHDA, SQIVND (reference sequence). CDR3 sequence: CASSIGAVNTGELFF. CDR3 coding DNA: TGTGCCAGTAGTATTGGGGCGGTGAACACCGGGGAGCTGTTTTTT.

The J gene is TRBJ2-5, the V gene TRBV11-1; 11 bases agree with TRBD1. V dropped 5 bases and J dropped 4; count of bases not matched to a gene: 6. The CDR3 is 15 residues long. Germline V gives CDR1 SGHAT, CDR2 FQDESV (reference sequence). The CDR3 bases are TGTGCCAGCAGCCTCTGGACAGGGGGCGTAGAGACCCAGTACTTC. This translates into CASSLWTGGVETQYF.

In its sample, this clonotype was seen once. Because it lacks the conserved phenylalanine or tryptophan at the end, this CDR3 is likely a read error. This chain joins TRBV19 and TRBJ1-5, with no clear D. The V end lost 5 bases, the J end lost 3 bases, and 11 bases lay between the germline ends. CDR3 length equals 14 residues. Germline CDR1 reads LNHDA; CDR2 reads SQIVND (reference sequence). CDR3 residues: CASSPVGINQPQHL. Written as DNA, the CDR3 is TGTGCCAGTAGTCCCGTGGGTATCAATCAGCCCCAGCATCTT.

This clonotype was picked up many times. This chain uses TRBV19 with TRBJ2-7, with TRBD2 identical over 7 bases. Unmatched junction bases numbered 16, after V lost 5 bases and J lost 3 bases. The CDR3 runs to 17 residues. In germline, CDR1 is LNHDA, CDR2 SQIVND (reference sequence). The CDR3 sequence: CASSARGGGLTNYEQYF. The CDR3 DNA follows: TGTGCCAGTAGTGCCCGGGGCGGGGGACTAACTAACTACGAGCAGTACTTC.